This T cell receptor (beta chain) was recorded in a study of T cell repertoires in ileal Crohn's disease. The V end lost 9 bases, the J end lost 4 bases, and 20 bases lay between the germline ends. Germline V lookup: CDR1 MNHEY, CDR2 SMNVEV (reference sequence). CDR3 length equals 15 residues. Adults with ileal or ileocolonic Crohn's disease and an indication for resection were eligible. Method: immunoSEQ multiplex PCR; TCRdb's copy keeps in-frame clones and lacks some. The sample lists roughly 15,000 clones, roughly 85% occurring once. The TCR was taken from an adult with Crohn's disease. The V gene is TRBV27, the J gene TRBJ2-3, with D possibly being TRBD1 (6 bases). Source material: ileal tissue. CDR3 nucleotides: TGTGCCAGTTCCACTCGCCGGCAGGGGTCAGATACGCAGTATTTT. The encoded protein is CASSTRRQGSDTQYF.